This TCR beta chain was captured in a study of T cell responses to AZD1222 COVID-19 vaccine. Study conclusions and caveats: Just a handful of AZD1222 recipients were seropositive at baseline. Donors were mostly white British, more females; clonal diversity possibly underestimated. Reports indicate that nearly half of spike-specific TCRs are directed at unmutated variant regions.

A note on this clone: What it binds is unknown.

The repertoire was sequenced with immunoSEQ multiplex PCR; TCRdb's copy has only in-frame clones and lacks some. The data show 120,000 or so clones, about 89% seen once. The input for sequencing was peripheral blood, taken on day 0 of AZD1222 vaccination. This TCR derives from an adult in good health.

The CDR3 protein is CASSIVPGDTEAFF. CDR3 bases: TGTGCCAGTAGTATTGTGCCGGGGGACACTGAAGCTTTCTTT. J is TRBJ1-1 and V is TRBV19; tentative D call: TRBD1 (5 bases). The CDR3 is made up of 14 amino acids. CDR1 and CDR2 (germline): LNHDA, SQIVND (reference sequence). Between the trimmed V and J ends, which lost 3 bases and 3 bases, there was a span of 11 bases. The variable domain in full, with the rest retrieved from reference TRBV19 and TRBJ1-1, is DGGITQSPKYLFRKEGQNVTLSCEQNLNHDAMYWYRQDPGQGLRLIYYSQIVNDFQKGDIAEGYSVSREKKESFPLTVTSAQKNPTAFYLCASSIVPGDTEAFFGQGTRLTVV.